Shown below are 9 T cell receptor beta chains from a single sample sequenced in a study of CD8 T cells in Susac syndrome. Random hexamers were used to reverse transcribe an amount of about 0.45 to 1 ug RNA. Each CDR3 protein is one row after TCRdb ran MiXCR on the immunoSEQ multiplex PCR reads. The data hold over 140,000 distinct CDR3 sequences, with about 95% observed a single time. The sample consisted of CD4+ T cells from PBMCs. These receptors originate from a human donor with Susac syndrome.

This chain uses TRBV6-5 with TRBJ1-2; the D gene is possibly TRBD1 (6 bases). The CDR3 runs 13 residues. From germline, CDR1 is MNHEY and CDR2 SVGAGI. V gave up 6 bases and J gave up 8 bases, with 16 bases separating them. For the CDR3, the DNA is TGTGCCAGCAGAGACAAGGGGGTGGAAGGCTACACCTTC. Protein sequence: CASRDKGVEGYTF.

The chain has TRBV4-3 and TRBJ1-1; D is undetermined. Trimming took 4 bases from V and 2 from J, leaving 14 bases between them. Germline CDR1 is LGHNA and CDR2 is YSLEER. CDR3 length: 15 residues. The CDR3 here is CASSRSESPNTEAFF. The CDR3 DNA follows: TGCGCCAGCAGCCGCTCGGAGAGTCCTAACACTGAAGCTTTCTTT.

This rearrangement joins TRBV9 to TRBJ2-3; D is undetermined. Between the trimmed V and J ends, which lost 0 bases and 2 bases, there was a span of 7 bases. Germline V gene lookup returns CDR1 SGDLS and CDR2 YYNGEE. CDR3 length: 14 amino acids. As DNA, the CDR3 is TGTGCCAGCAGCGTAGATGTACTCACAGATACGCAGTATTTT. It specifies CASSVDVLTDTQYF.

This clonotype showed up just once. CDR3 nucleotide sequence: TGCAGTGCGGTCCCGGCTAGCGGGAGGGCGGGGGACCAGTACTTC. Its protein product is CSAVPASGRAGDQYF. The V gene is TRBV20-1, the J gene TRBJ2-5, with 12 bases that match TRBD2. Germline CDR1 DFQATT, CDR2 SNEGSKA (reference sequence). The CDR3 sequence is 15 residues long. Trimming took 6 bases from V and 10 from J; bases not matched to a gene: 15.

The V call is TRBV5-6, the J call TRBJ1-5; D call uncertain. CDR3 length: 13 residues. The ends were cut back, 1 base at V and 7 bases at J, with 9 bases in the middle. CDR1 is SGHDT, CDR2 YYEEEE, per germline. The CDR3 protein is CASSLRPDQPQHF. CDR3 nucleotide sequence: TGTGCCAGCAGCTTGAGGCCTGACCAGCCCCAGCATTTT.

This chain links TRBV5-6 with TRBJ2-1; the D gene is possibly TRBD1 (5 bases). Trimming cost V 4 bases and J 1 base, with 15 bases left between them. Looked up from germline, CDR1 is SGHDT and CDR2 is YYEEEE. This CDR3 is built from 16 residues. This CDR3 is CASSHQGPVSYNEQFF. The CDR3 DNA sequence: TGTGCCAGCAGCCACCAGGGCCCAGTATCCTACAATGAGCAGTTCTTC.

The chain is built from TRBV29-1 and TRBJ2-5; weak D call: TRBD2 (6 bases). Germline CDR1 SQVTM, CDR2 ANQGSEA. This CDR3 contains 16 residues. V was shortened by 4 bases and J by 4 bases, with 22 bases between the two germline ends. The CDR3 coding sequence is TGCAGCGTTGCTGGCCTAGCGTCCAGGAGGGGAGAGACCCAGTACTTC. Protein: CSVAGLASRRGETQYF.

The rearrangement joins TRBV30 to TRBJ1-1; no definite D call. There are 13 residues in the CDR3. CDR1 is GTSNPN and CDR2 is SVGIG in the germline V gene (reference sequence). V gave up 4 bases and J gave up 0 bases, with 9 bases separating them. The CDR3 region has the DNA TGTGCCTGGATAAGTAGGGTGAACACTGAAGCTTTCTTT. Protein product: CAWISRVNTEAFF.

The rearrangement joins TRBV29-1 to TRBJ1-1; 11 bases line up with TRBD1. Per germline, CDR1 SQVTM and CDR2 ANQGSEA. V trimming: 4 bases; J trimming: 4 bases; junction bases outside the gene matches: 8. The CDR3 extends over 15 amino acids. The CDR3 region has the DNA TGCAGCGTTGTCTTTTGGGGGACAGGGGGCACTGAAGCTTTCTTT. Translating gives CSVVFWGTGGTEAFF.